Listed below are T cell receptor beta chains from one sample, sequenced in a study of neurological immune-mediated disorders. TCRdb recomputed calls from the 5' RACE reads with MiXCR, one row per CDR3 protein. This sample has about 59,000 distinct CDR3 sequences, with approximately 11% found just once. The sequenced material came from PBMCs. The source of these receptors is a woman aged 55 to 70 with HTLV-1-associated myelopathy (HAM/TSP). Both conserved end residues are part of each CDR3. A D gene is named only where the DNA matches it firmly. Clone sizes are given selectively: once, few, many, or a class where the clone is expanded.

V gene,D gene,clone size,J gene,CDR3 DNA,CDR3 protein
TRBV6-5,TRBD1,.,TRBJ1-1,TGTGCCAGCAGTCCAGGGGGGGGTGCTTTCTTT,CASSPGGGAFF
TRBV5-1,.,many,TRBJ2-5,TGCGCCAGCAGCTTGGGGCAGGAGGAGACCCAGTACTTC,CASSLGQEETQYF
TRBV5-1,.,many,TRBJ1-2,TGCGCCAGCAGCTTGGCCAATAACTATGGCTACACCTTC,CASSLANNYGYTF
TRBV20-1,.,many,TRBJ2-2,TGCAGTGCTAGATCGGCCCAGACCAGGGGCGGGGAGCTGTTTTTT,CSARSAQTRGGELFF
TRBV7-2,.,many,TRBJ1-1,TGTGCCAGCAGCCCGCAAGGAGGAGGCAGGAACACTGAAGCTTTCTTT,CASSPQGGGRNTEAFF
TRBV4-1,.,.,TRBJ2-4,TGCGCCAGCAGCCAAAGTCAGGAGGCGAAAGGGATGAACATTCAGTACTTC,CASSQSQEAKGMNIQYF
TRBV5-1,TRBD2,many,TRBJ2-1,TGCGCCAGCAGCTCCTCAGCGGGAGGGCGGGATGAGCAGTTCTTC,CASSSSAGGRDEQFF
TRBV27,.,many,TRBJ1-2,TGTGCCAGCAAAGGGGGTTGGTCGGGCTACACCTTC,CASKGGWSGYTF
TRBV20-1,TRBD2,many,TRBJ2-7,TGCAGTGCTAATAAAGCGGGAGGGTATGCAGAGCAGTACTTC,CSANKAGGYAEQYF
TRBV25-1,.,.,TRBJ2-7,TGTGCGTCAGGGATCTACGAGCAGTACTTC,CASGIYEQYF
TRBV5-1,.,many,TRBJ1-1,TGCGCCAGCAGCTCCTACAGAAACACTGAAGCTTTCTTT,CASSSYRNTEAFF
TRBV7-2,TRBD1,many,TRBJ1-1,TGTGCCAGCAGCCCCTCTAACAGGGGGGTGAACACTGAAGCTTTCTTT,CASSPSNRGVNTEAFF
TRBV15,.,many,TRBJ2-1,TGTGCCACCAGCAGAGCCTCCGCAAAGGCAATACGAAATACCTACAATGAGCAGTTCTTC,CATSRASAKAIRNTYNEQFF
TRBV7-6,.,many,TRBJ2-7,TGTGCCAGCAGCTTAGGTCCCCTTCCCTACGAGCAGTACTTC,CASSLGPLPYEQYF
TRBV6-2/TRBV6-3,TRBD1,many,TRBJ2-1,TGTGCCAGCCGGACAGGATCCATTAATGAGCAGTTCTTC,CASRTGSINEQFF
TRBV12-3/TRBV12-4,TRBD1,many,TRBJ2-7,TGTGCCAGCAGTTTAAGGGGACAGGGTTTAGGCCGGAACTACGAGCAGTACTTC,CASSLRGQGLGRNYEQYF
TRBV28,.,many,TRBJ2-7,TGTGCCAGCAGCCCTGCGGGGCAGGGCTCCTACGAGCAGTACTTC,CASSPAGQGSYEQYF
TRBV14,.,many,TRBJ2-1,TGTGCCAGCAGCCCTCCGGGACAAGTATACAATGAGCAGTTCTTC,CASSPPGQVYNEQFF
TRBV7-9,.,.,TRBJ2-7,TGTGCCAGCAGCGGGGACTCTGCGGTACCGTACGAGCAGTACTTC,CASSGDSAVPYEQYF
TRBV4-2,.,.,TRBJ2-3,TGTGCCAGCAGCCAAGATCAAGGCTCGGCGCCAGATACGCAGTATTTT,CASSQDQGSAPDTQYF
TRBV2,.,many,TRBJ1-2,TGTGCCAGCAGGGAAGACTGGGACCCCCTGCTGGGCGGCTACACCTTC,CASREDWDPLLGGYTF
TRBV7-3,.,many,TRBJ1-1,TGTGCCAGCAGCTTAGAGGTGAACACTGAAGCTTTCTTT,CASSLEVNTEAFF
TRBV30,.,few,TRBJ1-3,TGTGCCTGGAGTGTACGGGCGGGAGGTGGAAACACCATATATTTT,CAWSVRAGGGNTIYF
TRBV5-1,.,many,TRBJ2-2,TGCGCCAGCACGGATCGGAGGGCCGGCACCGGGGAGCTGTTTTTT,CASTDRRAGTGELFF
TRBV5-1,TRBD1,many,TRBJ2-5,TGCGCCAGCAGCATGGGACAGGGGGAAGAGACCCAGTACTTC,CASSMGQGEETQYF
TRBV5-1,.,many,TRBJ2-3,TGCGCCAGCAGCTCCCTCGGCACAGATACGCAGTATTTT,CASSSLGTDTQYF
TRBV10-3,TRBD1,many,TRBJ1-5,TGTGCCATCAGTGCCACCGGGACAGGTAATCAGCCCCAGCATTTT,CAISATGTGNQPQHF
TRBV7-9,.,few,TRBJ1-3,TGTGCCAGCAGCTCAACAGGGAACTCTGGAAACACCATATATTTT,CASSSTGNSGNTIYF
TRBV5-1,TRBD2,many,TRBJ2-7,TGCGCCAGCAGTCCCGCCTCCTTGACTAGCGGCAAGTACGAGCAGTACTTC,CASSPASLTSGKYEQYF
TRBV5-1,.,many,TRBJ1-1,TGCGCCAGCAGCTTGTACGTGGTCGAGGAGGGTAAAGCTTTCTTT,CASSLYVVEEGKAFF
TRBV5-5,.,many,TRBJ2-1,TGTGCCAGCAGCTTATATAGCCGGGGGCCTAATGAGCAGTTCTTC,CASSLYSRGPNEQFF
TRBV10-3,TRBD1,many,TRBJ1-2,TGTGCCATCAGGGTACAGGGGCCTTTAAATGGCTACACCTTC,CAIRVQGPLNGYTF
TRBV6-2/TRBV6-3,TRBD1,.,TRBJ1-1,TGTGCCAGCAGAGCGACAGGGATGAACACTGAAGCTTTCTTT,CASRATGMNTEAFF
TRBV7-9,.,.,TRBJ2-5,TGTGCCAGCAGCTTAGTTGGAGGGGCCCAAGAGACCCAGTACTTC,CASSLVGGAQETQYF
TRBV4-2,TRBD2,many,TRBJ2-2,TGTGCCAGCAGCCAAGAATTCCTAGCGGGAAGGACCGGGGAGCTGTTTTTT,CASSQEFLAGRTGELFF
TRBV28,.,many,TRBJ2-7,TGTGCCAGCAGCGGCAGGGTCGGCTACGAGCAGTACTTC,CASSGRVGYEQYF
TRBV6-6,TRBD1,.,TRBJ2-4,TGTGCCAGCAACGGACAGGGCCTAGCCAAAAACATTCAGTACTTC,CASNGQGLAKNIQYF
TRBV5-1,TRBD1,.,TRBJ1-4,TGCGCCAGCAGCATGGGACAGGGAATAGGTAATGAAAAACTGTTTTTT,CASSMGQGIGNEKLFF
TRBV7-2,.,many,TRBJ1-2,TGTGCCAGCAGCTTAAAAGTTGGGGAGAGGTATGGCTACACCTTC,CASSLKVGERYGYTF
TRBV15,.,many,TRBJ2-6,TGTGCCACCAGCAGAGACCCCCCAGGCTCTGGGGCCAACGTCCTGACTTTC,CATSRDPPGSGANVLTF
TRBV7-9,.,many,TRBJ1-3,TGTGCCAGCTTAAGCTCTGGAAACACCATATATTTT,CASLSSGNTIYF
TRBV5-5,.,many,TRBJ2-1,TGTGCCAGCAGCTTGCCAGCCCCCAATGAGCAGTTCTTC,CASSLPAPNEQFF
TRBV7-3,TRBD2,.,TRBJ2-7,TGTGCCAGCAGCTTAGATCCAGCGGGAGTATACGAGCAGTACTTC,CASSLDPAGVYEQYF
TRBV5-1,TRBD2,many,TRBJ2-7,TGCGCCAGCAGCTTGACTAGCGGGAACTACGAGCAGTACTTC,CASSLTSGNYEQYF
TRBV5-1,TRBD2,many,TRBJ2-1,TGCGCCAGCTCAGGACTAGTAGCGGATGAGCAGTTCTTC,CASSGLVADEQFF
TRBV4-1,.,.,TRBJ1-1,TGCGCCAGCAGCCAACCGGACCGTTTCACTGAATCTTTCTTT,CASSQPDRFTESFF
TRBV20-1,TRBD2,many,TRBJ2-7,TGCAGTGCTAATCTAGCGGGCTCCTACGAGCAGTACTTC,CSANLAGSYEQYF
TRBV6-2/TRBV6-3,TRBD2,many,TRBJ2-2,TGTGCCAGCAGTTACTATTCGGGAGGGAACACCGGGGAGCTGTTTTTT,CASSYYSGGNTGELFF
TRBV20-1,.,many,TRBJ2-2,TGCAGTGCTACGAGGGATTACACCGGGGAGCTGTTTTTT,CSATRDYTGELFF